This passage covers 3 T cell receptor beta chains from one sample sequenced in a study of T cells after yellow fever vaccination (dated by TCRdb to the late 2010s). The library was prepared using 5' RACE. TCRdb shows the sequencer as Illumina NovaSeq 6000. Using fastp trimming at Q25 and MiXCR clonotype assembly, TCRdb reanalyzed the public sequencing data and kept in-frame beta chains. For every CDR3 protein sequence, its rows merge into one entry that carries the most common genes and DNA. For this sample the table gives some 390,000 distinct CDR3 sequences, of which around 19% were detected only once. The ten biggest clones cover 18% of the sample. The treatment or condition label, read with the paper, signifies: live attenuated yellow fever vaccine strain. The sequenced sample was PBMCs, obtained before the yellow fever booster vaccination. These receptors were taken from a man aged 18 to 30 who received the YFV17D yellow fever vaccine.

The chain combines TRBV20-1 with TRBJ2-1; 9 bases map to TRBD2. J lost 9 bases, V lost 3 bases, and 9 bases had no gene match. The CDR3 loop spans 14 amino acids. Germline lookup yields CDR1 DFQATT and CDR2 SNEGSKA (reference sequence). The chain's CDR3 is CSARLSGSSSEQFF. Written as DNA, the CDR3 is TGCAGTGCTAGGCTTAGCGGGAGTTCTAGTGAGCAGTTCTTC.

This clonotype was detected a few times. J is TRBJ2-7 and V is TRBV11-2; maybe TRBD2 (6 bases). The CDR3 runs 14 residues. The V gene's germline CDR1 is SGHAT and CDR2 FQNNGV. Trimming stripped 0 bases from V and 6 bases from J, with 12 bases between. The CDR3 nucleotides read TGTGCCAGCAGCTTAGATGCCGGGGGACGCGAGCAGTACTTC. This codes for CASSLDAGGREQYF.

The chain couples TRBV9 to TRBJ1-5; the match to TRBD1 covers 7 bases. After removal of 0 bases from V and 1 base from J, the junction contained 7 bases not matched to a gene. The germline CDR1 and CDR2 sequences are SGDLS and YYNGEE. This CDR3 has 17 amino acids. CDR3 loop: CASSVGGTAESNQPQHF. The CDR3 DNA reads TGTGCCAGCAGCGTAGGCGGGACAGCCGAGAGCAATCAGCCCCAGCATTTT.